The 16 T cell receptor beta chains given below trace back to one sample, sequenced in a study of OX40 agonist ivuxolimab in advanced cancers. Receptor amplification or capture employed the immunoSEQ multiplex PCR assay. TCRdb mirrors the immuneACCESS table, restricted to in-frame sequences. Some clones are absent from its copies; in checked studies, under half trace to an unresolved V gene, and the reason for the others is unknown. The sample table lists tens of thousands of clones, around 93% of them with a count of one. More than 14% of the sample is in the top ten clones. Sequences were derived from CD4+ or CD8+ T cells sorted from blood, sampled in a trial of the OX40 agonist ivuxolimab. The receptor set was obtained from an adult with an advanced solid tumor such as melanoma, head and neck, liver or kidney cancer.

The V gene is TRBV6-1, the J gene TRBJ2-5; 10 bases map to TRBD2. V shed 1 base and J 5 bases; nucleotides not matched to a gene: 13. Germline-derived CDR1 and CDR2 are MNHNS and SASEGT. There are 18 residues in the CDR3. Here the CDR3 reads CASSEVHLAGVAAETQYF. The CDR3 DNA follows: TGTGCCAGCAGTGAAGTTCATCTAGCGGGAGTGGCGGCGGAGACCCAGTACTTC.

The rearrangement uses TRBV29-1 and TRBJ2-3; possibly TRBD1 for D (5 bases). Looked up from germline, CDR1 is SQVTM and CDR2 is ANQGSEA. This CDR3 spans 17 amino acids. V shed 0 bases and J shed 0 bases, with 16 bases lying between them. Here the CDR3 DNA reads TGCAGCGTTGAAGAGGCGGTGGGGCCATCTAGCACAGATACGCAGTATTTT. As protein: CSVEEAVGPSSTDTQYF.

The chain has TRBV29-1 and TRBJ2-1; 14 bases align to TRBD2. In germline, CDR1 is SQVTM, CDR2 ANQGSEA. The CDR3 totals 14 residues. V lost 7 bases and J lost 8; bases outside the gene matches: 7. The CDR3 DNA reads TGCAGCGCCCACGGGACTAGCGGGGGAGATGAGCAGTTCTTC. This encodes CSAHGTSGGDEQFF.

This sequence joins TRBV28 and TRBJ2-7, with D perhaps TRBD1 or TRBD2 (6 bases each). V was cut by 5 bases and J by 2 bases, with 19 bases left in between. CDR1 is MDHEN and CDR2 is SYDVKM in the germline V gene. CDR3 length equals 16 residues. The DNA for the CDR3 is TGTGCCAGCAGTACGTGGCAGGGGAGGACTACCTACGAGCAGTACTTC. This sequence encodes CASSTWQGRTTYEQYF.

The chain combines TRBV6-5 with TRBJ2-1; 9 bases match TRBD2. The CDR3 is 15 residues long. Per the germline V gene, CDR1 is MNHEY and CDR2 is SVGAGI. Unmatched junction bases numbered 8, after V lost 2 bases and J lost 9 bases. The CDR3 DNA reads as TGTGCCAGCAGTTACGGGCAGGGACTAGCCAGTGAGCAGTTCTTC. It translates to CASSYGQGLASEQFF.

The gene calls are TRBV18 and TRBJ2-4; D remains ambiguous. V lost 3 bases and J 0 bases, leaving 9 bases between the germline ends. Germline CDR1 KGHSH, CDR2 LQKENI. CDR3 length: 15 residues. CDR3 nucleotide sequence: TGTGCCAGCTCACCTCCGGGTTCAGCCAAAAACATTCAGTACTTC. It translates to CASSPPGSAKNIQYF. Filled out from reference TRBV18 and TRBJ2-4, the complete variable domain reads NAGVMQNPRHLVRRRGQEARLRCSPMKGHSHVYWYRQLPEEGLKFMVYLQKENIIDESGMPKERFSAEFPKEGPSILRIQQVVRGDSAAYFCASSPPGSAKNIQYFGAGTRLSVL.

This clone was seen once. This chain joins TRBV7-8 and TRBJ1-3; D is possibly TRBD1 (6 bases). This CDR3 is 14 amino acids long. The germline CDR1 and CDR2 sequences are SGHVS and FQNEAQ. V dropped 6 bases and J dropped 3 bases, with 12 bases sitting between them. The CDR3 is CASSSTGYGNTIYF. As DNA, the CDR3 is TGTGCCAGCAGTTCTACAGGGTATGGAAACACCATATATTTT.

This chain connects TRBV6-5 to TRBJ2-2; maybe TRBD1 (5 bases). CDR1 and CDR2 from the germline V gene are MNHEY and SVGAGI. Trimming left V 2 bases short and J 4 bases short, with 11 bases between. CDR3 length: 15 amino acids. CDR3 loop: CASSYLQEGTGELFF. The CDR3 DNA follows: TGTGCCAGCAGTTACCTACAGGAAGGCACCGGGGAGCTGTTTTTT.

The rearrangement joins TRBV7-9 to TRBJ1-6, with D possibly matching TRBD1 (5 bases). The CDR3 is 13 amino acids. V shed 6 bases and J shed 3 bases, with 6 bases lying between them. Germline V CDR1 and CDR2: SEHNR, FQNEAQ (reference sequence). CDR3 coding DNA: TGTGCCAGCAGGGGGGACTATAATTCACCCCTCCACTTT. Translated: CASRGDYNSPLHF. The complete variable domain, with remaining parts taken from reference TRBV7-9 and TRBJ1-6, reads DTGVSQNPRHKITKRGQNVTFRCDPISEHNRLYWYRQTLGQGPEFLTYFQNEAQLEKSRLLSDRFSAERPKGSFSTLEIQRTEQGDSAMYLCASRGDYNSPLHFGNGTRLTVT.

The chain couples TRBV18 to TRBJ1-2; D remains unclear. This CDR3 region has 10 residues. V lost 6 bases to trimming and J lost 7 bases, with 6 bases between them. Germline CDR1 reads KGHSH; CDR2 reads LQKENI. Here the CDR3 reads CASSGSGYTF. In DNA form, the CDR3 reads TGTGCCAGCTCTGGGAGTGGCTACACCTTC.

This chain links TRBV7-6 with TRBJ1-5; 11 bases line up with TRBD1. Unmatched junction bases numbered 3, after V lost 1 base and J lost 1 base. CDR3 length: 17 residues. In germline, CDR1 is SGHVS, CDR2 FNYEAQ. CDR3 DNA sequence: TGTGCCAGCAGCTTAGGGACAGGGGGCATGAGCAATCAGCCCCAGCATTTT. This gives the protein CASSLGTGGMSNQPQHF.

This clone came up once. The rearrangement joins TRBV27 to TRBJ2-7; D is possibly TRBD2 (6 bases). This CDR3 has 16 amino acids. Trimming left V 6 bases short and J 0 bases short, with 18 bases between. Germline CDR1 and CDR2: MNHEY and SMNVEV (reference sequence). The CDR3 sequence: CASRARGTGSSYEQYF. CDR3 sequence (DNA): TGTGCCAGCAGAGCCCGAGGGACTGGGAGCTCCTACGAGCAGTACTTC.

This clone has more than one count but fewer than ten. The chain employs TRBV6-6 and TRBJ1-1; a weak D match, TRBD1 (5 bases). CDR1 is MNHNY, CDR2 SVGAGI, per germline (reference sequence). The V end lost 2 bases, the J end lost 0 bases, and 10 bases lay between the germline ends. The CDR3 sequence is 15 residues long. The CDR3 reads CASSYGAGVNTEAFF. The CDR3 region has the DNA TGTGCCAGCAGTTACGGGGCGGGAGTGAACACTGAAGCTTTCTTT.

The V gene is TRBV27, the J gene TRBJ2-1; D gene ambiguous. The V gene lost 4 bases and the J gene lost 8 bases, with 6 bases spanning the gap. Germline CDR1 and CDR2: MNHEY and SMNVEV (reference sequence). The CDR3 contains 11 residues. CDR3 DNA sequence: TGTGCCAGCAGTTCAGGCGATGAGCAGTTCTTC. This gives the protein CASSSGDEQFF.

The table lists this clone with a count of one. The chain carries TRBV4-3 and TRBJ2-3; D unresolved. Trimming took 0 bases from V and 0 from J, leaving 16 bases between them. The CDR3 length is 18 residues. The V gene's germline CDR1 is LGHNA and CDR2 YSLEER. In DNA form, the CDR3 reads TGCGCCAGCAGCCAAGATCGGGCAGAACTCTCTAGCACAGATACGCAGTATTTT. Its protein is CASSQDRAELSSTDTQYF.

With respect to this clone: One end of the junction varies from germline; a read error may be responsible. The rearrangement uses TRBV5-3 and TRBJ1-1, with D possibly being TRBD1 (5 bases). TRBV5-3 belongs to the ORF category, with a function that is uncertain. This CDR3 comprises 15 residues. The CDR3 nucleotides are TGTGCCAGCAGCTTGTCAGGGTCCCTGAACACTGAAGCTTTCTTT. Its protein product is CASSLSGSLNTEAFF.